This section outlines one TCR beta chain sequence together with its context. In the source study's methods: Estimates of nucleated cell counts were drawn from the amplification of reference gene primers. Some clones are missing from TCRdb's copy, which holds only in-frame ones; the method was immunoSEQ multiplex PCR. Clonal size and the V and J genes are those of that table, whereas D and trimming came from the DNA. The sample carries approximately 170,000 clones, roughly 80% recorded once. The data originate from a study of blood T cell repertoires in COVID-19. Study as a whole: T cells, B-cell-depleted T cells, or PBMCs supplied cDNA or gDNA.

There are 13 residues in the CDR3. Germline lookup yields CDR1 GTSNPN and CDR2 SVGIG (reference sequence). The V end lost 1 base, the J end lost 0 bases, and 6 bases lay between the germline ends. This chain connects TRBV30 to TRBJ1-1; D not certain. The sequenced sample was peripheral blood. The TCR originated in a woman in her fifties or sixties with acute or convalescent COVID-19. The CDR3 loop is CAWSEQLNTEAFF. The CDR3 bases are TGTGCCTGGAGTGAACAGTTGAACACTGAAGCTTTCTTT.